This T cell receptor beta chain derives from a study of breast tumors, draining lymph nodes, adjacent tissues. Each CDR3 protein is one row after TCRdb ran MiXCR on the multiplex PCR reads. This table holds about 80,000 distinct CDR3 sequences, about 20% found once. This clonotype was found many times. The target antigen is unknown. Breast cancer patients provided tissue from their axillary draining lymph nodes. Whole-study findings and limits: The lymph node origin of tumor T cells was framed as consistent with a hypothesis, not demonstrated. Tumor and nontumor repertoires were significantly more similar in luminal-like than in basal-like breast cancer.

V lost 2 bases to trimming and J lost 0 bases, with 13 bases between them. CDR3 size: 16 residues. CDR1 and CDR2 (germline): MNHEY, SVGEGT. The sample consisted of axillary lymph node tissue. The sequence derives from a female donor with breast cancer. Some clones in this sample may be carry-over from other donors' samples. The gene calls are TRBV6-2 or TRBV6-3 and TRBJ1-2; a possible D gene is TRBD1 (5 bases). The DNA of the CDR3 is TGTGCCAGCAGTTACCCCGGGACGGTCACTAACTATGGCTACACCTTC. It specifies CASSYPGTVTNYGYTF.